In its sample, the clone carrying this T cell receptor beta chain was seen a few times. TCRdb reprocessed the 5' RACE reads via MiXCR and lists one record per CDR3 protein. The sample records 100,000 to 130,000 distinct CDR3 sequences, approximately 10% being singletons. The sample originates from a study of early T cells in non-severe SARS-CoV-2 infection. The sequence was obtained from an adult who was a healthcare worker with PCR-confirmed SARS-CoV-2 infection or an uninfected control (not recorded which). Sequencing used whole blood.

DNA for the CDR3: TGTGCCAGCAGCCCCGGAGTAGCGGCCCCCGAGCAGTACTTC. It is translated as CASSPGVAAPEQYF. The V gene is TRBV7-6, the J gene TRBJ2-7, with D perhaps matching TRBD2 (6 bases). CDR1 is SGHVS and CDR2 is FNYEAQ in the germline V gene. The CDR3 is made up of 14 amino acids. Trimming took 5 bases from V and 6 from J, leaving 17 bases between them.